This entry concerns a single T cell receptor beta chain. Its specificity is unknown. TCR alpha and TCR beta cDNA libraries with sample barcodes and UMIs came from 5'RACE using constant-segment primers. TCRdb itself ran the 5' RACE reads through MiXCR, one entry per CDR3 protein. The data hold under 250,000 distinct CDR3 sequences, with 15% observed a single time. This entry is derived from a study of T-cell memory formation after mild COVID-19. General observations from the study: Contracting CD4+ clones lay largely in CM and EM, with CD8+ ones residing in EMRA. Contracting clones, day 15 to 85, had balanced CD4/CD8, and later expanders favored CD4+.

The germline V gene has CDR1 DFQATT and CDR2 SNEGSKA (reference sequence). V shed 6 bases and J shed 14 bases, with 21 bases lying between them. This CDR3 is built from 12 residues. The chain couples TRBV20-1 to TRBJ2-3; TRBD2 is a possible D gene (6 bases). The origin of this receptor is an adult woman who had mild COVID-19 (a few samples of this study predate the infection). Cell type and time point are not known. The sample taken for sequencing was PBMCs or a T cell subset sorted from them (not recorded which). DNA of the CDR3: TGCAGTGCGGAACGGGACTCCCATAAATGGTATTTT. Translated, it gives CSAERDSHKWYF.